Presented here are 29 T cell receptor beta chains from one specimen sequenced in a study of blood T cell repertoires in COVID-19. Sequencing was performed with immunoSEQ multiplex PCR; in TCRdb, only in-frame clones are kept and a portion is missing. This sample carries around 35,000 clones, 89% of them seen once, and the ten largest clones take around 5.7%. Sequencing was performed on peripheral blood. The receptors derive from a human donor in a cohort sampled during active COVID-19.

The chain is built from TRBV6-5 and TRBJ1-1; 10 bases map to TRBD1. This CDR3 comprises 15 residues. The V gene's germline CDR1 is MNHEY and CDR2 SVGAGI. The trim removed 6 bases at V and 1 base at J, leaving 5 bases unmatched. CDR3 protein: CASRRQGATNTEAFF. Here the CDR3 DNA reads TGTGCCAGCAGACGACAGGGGGCCACGAACACTGAAGCTTTCTTT.

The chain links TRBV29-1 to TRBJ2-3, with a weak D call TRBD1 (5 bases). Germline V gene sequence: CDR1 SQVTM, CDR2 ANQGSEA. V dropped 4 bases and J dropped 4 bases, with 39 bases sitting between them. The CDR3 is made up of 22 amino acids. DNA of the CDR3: TGCAGCGTTGTTGGGGCCCCATTCCACTATCATTTGGCCGGTCAAGTAGCAGATACGCAGTATTTT. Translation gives CSVVGAPFHYHLAGQVADTQYF.

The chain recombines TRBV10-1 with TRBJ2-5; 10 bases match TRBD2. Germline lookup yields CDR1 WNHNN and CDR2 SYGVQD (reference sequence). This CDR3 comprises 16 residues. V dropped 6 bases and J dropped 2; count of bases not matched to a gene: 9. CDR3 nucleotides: TGCGCCAGCAGCGAAGCGGGGGGGCCCGGGCAAGAGACCCAGTACTTC. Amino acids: CASSEAGGPGQETQYF.

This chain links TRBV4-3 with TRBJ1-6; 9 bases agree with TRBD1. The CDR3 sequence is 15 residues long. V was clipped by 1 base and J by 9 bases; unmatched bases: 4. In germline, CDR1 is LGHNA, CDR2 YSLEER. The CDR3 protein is CASSQVGTGTSPLHF. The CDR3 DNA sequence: TGCGCCAGCAGCCAAGTGGGGACAGGGACTTCACCCCTCCACTTT.

CDR3 in DNA: TGCGCCAGCAGTATCGACAGGGCCGAGCAGTACTTC. Translated, it gives CASSIDRAEQYF. J is TRBJ2-7 and V is TRBV10-2; 7 bases line up with TRBD1. V trimming: 5 bases; J trimming: 6 bases; junction bases outside the gene matches: 4. The germline V gene encodes CDR1 WSHSY and CDR2 SAAADI. The CDR3 loop spans 12 amino acids.

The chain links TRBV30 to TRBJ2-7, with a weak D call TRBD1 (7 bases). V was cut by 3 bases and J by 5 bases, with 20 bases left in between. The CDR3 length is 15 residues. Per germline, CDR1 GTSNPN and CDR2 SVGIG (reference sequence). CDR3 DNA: TGTGCCTGGAGCTGGCGCGGGACAGACATCCACGAGCAGTACTTC. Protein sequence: CAWSWRGTDIHEQYF.

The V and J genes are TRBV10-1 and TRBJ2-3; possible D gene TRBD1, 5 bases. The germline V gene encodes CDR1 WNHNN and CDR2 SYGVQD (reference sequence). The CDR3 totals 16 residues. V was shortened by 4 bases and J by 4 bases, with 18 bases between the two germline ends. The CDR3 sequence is CASSVEVPGAADTQYF. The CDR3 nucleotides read TGCGCCAGCAGTGTAGAGGTCCCTGGGGCCGCAGATACGCAGTATTTT.

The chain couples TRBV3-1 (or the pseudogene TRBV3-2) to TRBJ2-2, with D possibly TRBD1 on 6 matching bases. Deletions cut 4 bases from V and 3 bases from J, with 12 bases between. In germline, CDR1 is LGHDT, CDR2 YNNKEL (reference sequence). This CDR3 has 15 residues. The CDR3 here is CASSRVQGYTGELFF. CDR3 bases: TGTGCCAGCAGCCGAGTTCAGGGGTACACCGGGGAGCTGTTTTTT.

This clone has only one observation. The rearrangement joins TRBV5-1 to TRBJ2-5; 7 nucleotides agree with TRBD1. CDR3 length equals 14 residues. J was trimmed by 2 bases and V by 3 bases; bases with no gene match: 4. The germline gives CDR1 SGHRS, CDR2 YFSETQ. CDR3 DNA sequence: TGCGCCAGCAGCTGGAAGACAGGGCAAGAGACCCAGTACTTC. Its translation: CASSWKTGQETQYF.

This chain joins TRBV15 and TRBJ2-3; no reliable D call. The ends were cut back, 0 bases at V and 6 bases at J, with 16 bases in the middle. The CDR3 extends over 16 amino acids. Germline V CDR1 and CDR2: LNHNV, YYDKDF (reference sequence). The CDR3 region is CATSRDRSALQDTQYF. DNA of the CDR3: TGTGCCACCAGCAGAGATAGGTCAGCGCTGCAGGATACGCAGTATTTT.

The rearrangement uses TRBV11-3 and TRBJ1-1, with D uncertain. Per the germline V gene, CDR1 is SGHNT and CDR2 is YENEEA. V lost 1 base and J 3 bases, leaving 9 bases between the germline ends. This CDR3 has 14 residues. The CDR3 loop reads CASSLGGSDTEAFF. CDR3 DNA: TGTGCCAGCAGCTTAGGAGGCTCCGACACTGAAGCTTTCTTT.

The CDR3 spells CASSSYVTGGVETQYF. CDR3 bases: TGTGCCAGCAGCTCATACGTAACAGGGGGAGTTGAGACCCAGTACTTC. V and J are TRBV7-9 and TRBJ2-5; 8 nucleotides match TRBD1. In germline, CDR1 is SEHNR, CDR2 FQNEAQ (reference sequence). This CDR3 is 16 amino acids long. The ends lost 4 bases at V and 5 bases at J; junction bases unmatched: 12.

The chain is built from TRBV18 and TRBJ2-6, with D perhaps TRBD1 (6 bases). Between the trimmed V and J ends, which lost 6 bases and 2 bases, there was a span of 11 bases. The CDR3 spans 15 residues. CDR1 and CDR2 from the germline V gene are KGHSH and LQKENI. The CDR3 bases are TGTGCCAGCTCGTCACAGGGTGCTGGGGCCAACGTCCTGACTTTC. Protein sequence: CASSSQGAGANVLTF.

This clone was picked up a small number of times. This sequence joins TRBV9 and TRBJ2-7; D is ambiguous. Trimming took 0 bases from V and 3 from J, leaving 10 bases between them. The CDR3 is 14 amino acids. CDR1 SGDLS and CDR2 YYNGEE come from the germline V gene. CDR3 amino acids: CASSVDSQYYEQYF. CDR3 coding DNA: TGTGCCAGCAGCGTAGATTCCCAGTACTACGAGCAGTACTTC.

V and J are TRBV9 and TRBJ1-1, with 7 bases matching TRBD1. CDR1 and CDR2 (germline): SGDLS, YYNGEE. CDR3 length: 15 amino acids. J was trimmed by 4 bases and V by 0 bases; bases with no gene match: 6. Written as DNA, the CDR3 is TGTGCCAGCAGCGTAGACGCAGGGGGTTCCACTGAAGCTTTCTTT. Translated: CASSVDAGGSTEAFF.

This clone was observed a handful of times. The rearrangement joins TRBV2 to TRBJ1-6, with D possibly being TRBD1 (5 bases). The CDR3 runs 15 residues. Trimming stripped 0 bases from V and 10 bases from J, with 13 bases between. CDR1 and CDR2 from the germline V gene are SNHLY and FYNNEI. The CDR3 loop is CASSEAQGSRSPLHF. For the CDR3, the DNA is TGTGCCAGCAGTGAAGCGCAGGGCTCCCGGTCACCCCTCCACTTT.

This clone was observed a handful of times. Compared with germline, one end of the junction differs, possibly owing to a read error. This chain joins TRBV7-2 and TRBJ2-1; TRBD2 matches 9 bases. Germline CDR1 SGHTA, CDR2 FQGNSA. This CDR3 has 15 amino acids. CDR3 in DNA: TGTGCCAGCAGCGTAGCGGGGGCCCCTAGAACAGAGCAGTTCTTC. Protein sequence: CASSVAGAPRTEQFF. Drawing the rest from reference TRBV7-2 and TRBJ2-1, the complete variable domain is GAGVSQSPSNKVTEKGKDVELRCDPISGHTALYWYRQSLGQGLEFLIYFQGNSAPDKSGLPSDRFSAERTGGSVSTLTIQRTQQEDSAVYLCASSVAGAPRTEQFFGPGTRLTVL.

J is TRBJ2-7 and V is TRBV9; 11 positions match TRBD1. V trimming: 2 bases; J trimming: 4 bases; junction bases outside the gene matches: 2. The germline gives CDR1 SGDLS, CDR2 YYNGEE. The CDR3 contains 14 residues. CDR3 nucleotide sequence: TGTGCCAGCAGCGTTGGACAGGGGGCTTACGAGCAGTACTTC. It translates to CASSVGQGAYEQYF. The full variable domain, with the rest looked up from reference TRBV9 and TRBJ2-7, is DSGVTQTPKHLITATGQRVTLRCSPRSGDLSVYWYQQSLDQGLQFLIQYYNGEERAKGNILERFSAQQFPDLHSELNLSSLELGDSALYFCASSVGQGAYEQYFGPGTRLTVT.

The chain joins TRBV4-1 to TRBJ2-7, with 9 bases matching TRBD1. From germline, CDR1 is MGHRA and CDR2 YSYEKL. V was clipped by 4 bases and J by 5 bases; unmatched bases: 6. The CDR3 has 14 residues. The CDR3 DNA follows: TGCGCCAGCAGCCCTGACAGGGGGAGGGACGAGCAGTACTTC. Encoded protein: CASSPDRGRDEQYF.

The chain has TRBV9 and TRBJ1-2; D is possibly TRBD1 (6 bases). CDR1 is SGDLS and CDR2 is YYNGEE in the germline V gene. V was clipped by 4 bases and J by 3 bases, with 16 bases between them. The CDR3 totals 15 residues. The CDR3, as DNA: TGTGCCAGCAGCCCGCGGACAGCCAGTGACTATGGCTACACCTTC. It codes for CASSPRTASDYGYTF.

The DNA for the CDR3 is TGTGCCAGCAGCTTAGACAGGGGCCTGGGAGAGCAGTACTTC. Amino acids: CASSLDRGLGEQYF. The rearrangement uses TRBV7-9 and TRBJ2-7; 7 bases are shared with TRBD1. V was pared by 1 base and J by 7 bases, with 7 bases of the junction left unmatched. The CDR3 runs 14 residues. Looked up from germline, CDR1 is SEHNR and CDR2 is FQNEAQ (reference sequence).

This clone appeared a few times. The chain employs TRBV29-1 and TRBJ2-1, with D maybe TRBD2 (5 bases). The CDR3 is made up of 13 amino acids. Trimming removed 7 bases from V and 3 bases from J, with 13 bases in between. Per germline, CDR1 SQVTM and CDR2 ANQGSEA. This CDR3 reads CSGGGGFYNEQFF. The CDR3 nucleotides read TGCAGCGGCGGTGGAGGTTTCTACAATGAGCAGTTCTTC.

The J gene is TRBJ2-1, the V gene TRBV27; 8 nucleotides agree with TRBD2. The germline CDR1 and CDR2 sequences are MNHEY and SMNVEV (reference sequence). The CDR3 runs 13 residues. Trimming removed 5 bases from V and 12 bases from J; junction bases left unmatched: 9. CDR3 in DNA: TGTGCCAGCAGTCTCCGCCAGCGGGGGCTGCAGTTCTTC. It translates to CASSLRQRGLQFF.

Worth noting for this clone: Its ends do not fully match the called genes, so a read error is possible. The CDR3 here is CASTEVQLNYGYTF. Here the CDR3 DNA reads TGTGCCAGCACTGAAGTCCAGTTGAACTATGGCTACACCTTC. This chain joins TRBV6-1 and TRBJ1-2; D is uncertain. Per the germline V gene, CDR1 is MNHNS and CDR2 is SASEGT. CDR3 size: 14 residues.

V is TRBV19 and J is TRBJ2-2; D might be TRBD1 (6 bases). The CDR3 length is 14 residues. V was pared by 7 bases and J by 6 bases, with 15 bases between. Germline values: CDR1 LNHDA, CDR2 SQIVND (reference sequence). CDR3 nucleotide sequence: TGTGCCAGTAAGGACAGAGGTAAATCCGGGGAGCTGTTTTTT. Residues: CASKDRGKSGELFF.

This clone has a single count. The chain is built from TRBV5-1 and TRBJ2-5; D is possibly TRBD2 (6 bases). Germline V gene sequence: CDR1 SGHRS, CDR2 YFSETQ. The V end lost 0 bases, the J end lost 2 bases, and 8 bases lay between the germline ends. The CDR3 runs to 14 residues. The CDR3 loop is CASSLGSGQETQYF. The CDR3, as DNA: TGCGCCAGCAGCTTGGGTAGCGGACAAGAGACCCAGTACTTC.

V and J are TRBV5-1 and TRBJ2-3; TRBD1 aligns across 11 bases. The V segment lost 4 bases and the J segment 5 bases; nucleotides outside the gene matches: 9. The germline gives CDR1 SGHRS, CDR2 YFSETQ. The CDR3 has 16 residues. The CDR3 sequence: CASSPMGQGVGDTQYF. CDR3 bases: TGCGCCAGCAGCCCGATGGGACAGGGGGTGGGAGATACGCAGTATTTT.

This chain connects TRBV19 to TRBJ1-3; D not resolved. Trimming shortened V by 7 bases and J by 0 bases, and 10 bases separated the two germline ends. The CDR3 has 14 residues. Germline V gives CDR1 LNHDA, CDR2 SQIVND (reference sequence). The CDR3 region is CASTPGFSGNTIYF. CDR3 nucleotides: TGTGCCAGTACCCCAGGATTCTCTGGAAACACCATATATTTT.

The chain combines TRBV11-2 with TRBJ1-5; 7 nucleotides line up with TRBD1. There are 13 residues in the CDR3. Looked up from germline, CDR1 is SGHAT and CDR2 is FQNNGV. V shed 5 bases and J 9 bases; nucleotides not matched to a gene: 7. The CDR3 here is CASSVNRGGPQHF. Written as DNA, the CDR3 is TGTGCCAGCAGCGTAAACAGGGGTGGGCCCCAGCATTTT.